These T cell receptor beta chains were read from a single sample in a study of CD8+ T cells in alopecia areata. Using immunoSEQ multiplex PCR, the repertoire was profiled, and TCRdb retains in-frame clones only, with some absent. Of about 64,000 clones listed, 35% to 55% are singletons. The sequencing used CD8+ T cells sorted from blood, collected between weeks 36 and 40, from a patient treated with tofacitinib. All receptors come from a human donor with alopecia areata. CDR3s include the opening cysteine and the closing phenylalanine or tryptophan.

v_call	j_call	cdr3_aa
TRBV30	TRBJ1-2	CADRGSQAGYTF
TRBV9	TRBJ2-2	CASGPSGSGTGELFF
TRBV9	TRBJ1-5	CASSVGVGDQPQHF
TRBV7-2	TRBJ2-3	CASSPWTGTDTQYF
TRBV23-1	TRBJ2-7	CASSLTVTGGTYEQYF
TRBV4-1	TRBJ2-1	CASSQGLAGGPGEQFF
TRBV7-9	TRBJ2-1	CASSTPDRGLGNEQFF
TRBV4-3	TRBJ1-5	CASSQEVGAGSQPQHF
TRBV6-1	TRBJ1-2	CASSDAENYGYTF
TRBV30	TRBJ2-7	CAWDRGYRAEQYF
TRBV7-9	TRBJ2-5	CASSNQPDETQYF
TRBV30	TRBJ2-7	CAWRPGLAGLSYEQYF
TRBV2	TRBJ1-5	CASSGWGRDNQPQHF
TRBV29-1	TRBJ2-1	CSSTGTGGYNEQFF
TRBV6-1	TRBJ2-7	CASSEYSRDFCF
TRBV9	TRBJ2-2	CASSVRLAGANTGELFF
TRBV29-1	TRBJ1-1	CSVEEGANTEAFF
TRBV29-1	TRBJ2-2	CSAGTGGPGELFF
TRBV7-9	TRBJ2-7	CASSNRAREQYF
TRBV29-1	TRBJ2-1	CSVGSRRVDRGSGRTPREQFF
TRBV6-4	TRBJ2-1	CASSDPETEPTSGRWIYNEQFF
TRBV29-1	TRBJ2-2	CSVTATGELFF
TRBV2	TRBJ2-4	CASLAMTGIQYF
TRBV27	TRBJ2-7	CASSLSGAYSYEQYF
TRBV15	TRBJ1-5	CATSRGRAGTQPQHF
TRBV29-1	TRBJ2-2	CSVLGLANTGELFF
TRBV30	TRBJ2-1	CACPSTAGDEQFF
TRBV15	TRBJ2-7	CATSTGTSGFAYEQYF
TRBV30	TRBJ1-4	CAWSGRNEKLFF
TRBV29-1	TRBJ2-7	CSVEVAGEAYEQYF
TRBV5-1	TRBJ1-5	CASSLFSTGKDQPQHF
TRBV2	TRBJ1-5	CASSEGQGNQPQHF
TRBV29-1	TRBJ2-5	CSVGTGLQETQYF
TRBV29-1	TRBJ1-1	CSASANTEAFF
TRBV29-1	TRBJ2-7	CSVELSGRAYEQYF
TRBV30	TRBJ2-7	CACTTPTYRGYEQYF